The TCR beta chain described here comes from a study of blood T cells in healthy people across ages. The CDR3 length is 15 residues. V lost 0 bases and J 5 bases, leaving 14 bases between the germline ends. Germline V lookup: CDR1 SGHRS, CDR2 YFSETQ. Alongside a J-beta primer mix, a sample-barcoded 5' primer served in a second PCR lasting about 7 to 11 cycles. Researchers report that a template-switch adaptor with 12 random nucleotides tagged each cDNA molecule. TCRdb fed the 5' RACE reads into MiXCR, producing one record per CDR3 protein. The repertoire has 380,000 or so distinct CDR3 sequences, about half of them found once; the top ten carry 50% to 65%.

The V and J genes are TRBV5-1 and TRBJ2-5, with D maybe TRBD2 (5 bases). Sequenced sample: blood. The receptor comes from a man aged 60-69 years in good health. This chain's CDR3 is CASSLVGGQFETQYF. The CDR3 nucleotides are TGCGCCAGCAGCTTGGTCGGCGGGCAGTTTGAGACCCAGTACTTC. The entire variable domain, with the rest obtained from reference TRBV5-1 and TRBJ2-5, is as follows: KAGVTQTPRYLIKTRGQQVTLSCSPISGHRSVSWYQQTPGQGLQFLFEYFSETQRNKGNFPGRFSGRQFSNSRSEMNVSTLELGDSALYLCASSLVGGQFETQYFGPGTRLLVL.